Listed here are 14 T cell receptor beta chains from one sample, sequenced in a study of T cells in Graves' hyperthyroidism and ophthalmopathy. Authors of the study amplified TCR beta CDR3 regions from RNA transcripts. The HTBI primer set served for first-round RT-PCR of the TCR CDR3. MiXCR, applied by TCRdb to the multiplex PCR reads, yields one record per CDR3 protein. Of roughly 570,000 distinct CDR3 sequences listed, approximately 14% are singletons. The sequencing sample was made of blood. The receptors come from a woman younger than 45 with Graves' hyperthyroidism.

The chain joins TRBV7-2 to TRBJ2-2, with TRBD2 matching over 7 bases. The CDR3 has 16 residues. V lost 1 base and J lost 10; bases outside the gene matches: 12. Germline values: CDR1 SGHTA, CDR2 FQGNSA. DNA for the CDR3: TGTGCCAGCAGCTTAGGACGGGAGGAGCGAGGCCTGGAGCTGTTTTTT. Translation gives CASSLGREERGLELFF.

V gene TRBV11-2 combines with J gene TRBJ2-7; 13 positions match TRBD2. The V segment lost 4 bases and the J segment 4 bases; nucleotides outside the gene matches: 7. This CDR3 has 16 residues. Germline assignment: CDR1 SGHAT and CDR2 FQNNGV. The CDR3 loop reads CASSCVPGLAGYEQYF. CDR3 sequence (DNA): TGTGCCAGCAGCTGTGTACCGGGACTAGCGGGATACGAGCAGTACTTC.

The rearrangement uses TRBV7-9 and TRBJ2-7, with D possibly being TRBD2 (6 bases). The V end was cut by 3 bases, the J end by 2 bases, with 11 bases between. The CDR3 totals 14 residues. CDR1 and CDR2 (germline): SEHNR, FQNEAQ (reference sequence). The CDR3 sequence is CASSFGGVAYEQYF. The CDR3 DNA follows: TGTGCCAGCAGCTTCGGCGGGGTTGCCTACGAGCAGTACTTC.

This clonotype was detected many times. The chain carries TRBV5-1 and TRBJ2-1; no clear D. The CDR3 totals 13 residues. The V gene lost 4 bases and the J gene lost 6 bases, with 11 bases spanning the gap. Germline V gives CDR1 SGHRS, CDR2 YFSETQ. CDR3 bases: TGCGCCAGCAGCGCGCTGACCTCCAATGAGCAGTTCTTC. Translated: CASSALTSNEQFF.

The sample holds many counts of this clonotype. V gene TRBV30 combines with J gene TRBJ2-5; 9 bases map to TRBD1. Losses at the gene ends were 2 bases for V and 1 base for J; bases not matched to a gene: 5. Germline lookup yields CDR1 GTSNPN and CDR2 SVGIG (reference sequence). CDR3 length equals 15 residues. The CDR3, as DNA: TGTGCCTGGAGTCAAGGACAGGGGTTCCAAGAGACCCAGTACTTC. It encodes CAWSQGQGFQETQYF.

This clonotype has at least ten counts. The rearrangement links TRBV3-1 to TRBJ2-4; D remains unclear. V was cut by 0 bases and J by 5 bases, with 5 bases left in between. The CDR3 runs to 13 residues. The germline CDR1 and CDR2 sequences are LGHDT and YNNKEL (reference sequence). The CDR3 nucleotides are TGTGCCAGCAGCCAAGATCCCCAAAACATTCAGTACTTC. Amino acids: CASSQDPQNIQYF.

At least ten counts were recorded for this clonotype. J is TRBJ2-2 and V is TRBV6-2 or TRBV6-3; TRBD1 matches at 7 bases. This CDR3 is built from 15 residues. With 5 bases clipped from V and 0 bases from J, the junction kept 3 bases outside the gene matches. Germline assignment: CDR1 MNHEY and CDR2 SVGEGT. The CDR3 is CASSRDRANTGELFF. The CDR3 DNA follows: TGTGCCAGCAGTCGAGACAGGGCGAACACCGGGGAGCTGTTTTTT.

The sample holds many counts of this clonotype. V usage is TRBV30 and J usage is TRBJ2-3; TRBD2 agrees at 14 bases. CDR1 is GTSNPN, CDR2 SVGIG, per germline (reference sequence). The CDR3 spans 17 residues. V lost 2 bases and J lost 5; bases outside the gene matches: 9. CDR3 bases: TGTGCCTGGAGTTCCGGGACTAGCGGGAGTGGGGGAGATACGCAGTATTTT. Its translation: CAWSSGTSGSGGDTQYF.

This clonotype was found many times. The genes are TRBV27 and TRBJ2-7; no firm D call. V lost 3 bases and J lost 4, with 13 bases in between. In germline, CDR1 is MNHEY, CDR2 SMNVEV (reference sequence). The CDR3 is made up of 14 amino acids. CDR3 nucleotides: TGTGCCAGCAGTTTTGGAAACACACCTTACGAGCAGTACTTC. This gives the protein CASSFGNTPYEQYF.

This clonotype was found many times. The V and J genes are TRBV12-3 or TRBV12-4 and TRBJ1-5; perhaps TRBD1 as D (6 bases). Trimming removed 6 bases at V and 0 bases at J, with 12 bases between. The CDR3 has 15 amino acids. The CDR3 sequence: CASRGRGRSNQPQHF. The CDR3 bases are TGTGCCAGCAGGGGCAGGGGTCGTAGCAATCAGCCCCAGCATTTT.

In its sample, this clonotype was seen a few times. This chain connects TRBV7-3 to TRBJ1-1; D gene uncertain. Trimming shortened V by 2 bases and J by 3 bases, and 19 bases separated the two germline ends. The CDR3 spans 17 residues. Germline V gene sequence: CDR1 SGHTA, CDR2 FQGTGA. CDR3 loop: CASSLWVLRGGYTEAFF. The CDR3 DNA reads TGTGCCAGCAGCTTATGGGTTCTTCGAGGCGGATACACTGAAGCTTTCTTT.

V gene TRBV20-1 combines with J gene TRBJ1-1, with D possibly TRBD1 on 6 matching bases. V lost 3 bases and J 6 bases, leaving 8 bases between the germline ends. This CDR3 has 11 residues. CDR1 is DFQATT and CDR2 is SNEGSKA in the germline V gene (reference sequence). CDR3 sequence reads: CSASRTAEAFF. The CDR3 DNA is TGCAGTGCTAGCCGGACAGCTGAAGCTTTCTTT.

This clonotype was seen at least ten times. The genes are TRBV12-3 or TRBV12-4 and TRBJ2-3; D uncertain. The CDR3 is made up of 15 amino acids. The V and J ends lost 3 bases and 2 bases respectively, with 12 bases between them. CDR3 in amino acids: CASSFGARDTDTQYF. DNA for the CDR3: TGTGCCAGCAGTTTTGGCGCCAGAGACACAGATACGCAGTATTTT.

This clonotype was detected only a few times. The rearrangement joins TRBV7-9 to TRBJ1-1; D gene ambiguous. This CDR3 has 13 amino acids. Germline assignment: CDR1 SEHNR and CDR2 FQNEAQ (reference sequence). V lost 2 bases and J lost 3, with 7 bases in between. In nucleotides, the CDR3 is TGTGCCAGCAGCTTACATCAGGACACTGAAGCTTTCTTT. Amino acids: CASSLHQDTEAFF.